This is a list of T cell receptor beta chains from one sample in a study of cytomegalovirus exposure and HLA in healthy donors. The method was immunoSEQ multiplex PCR; TCRdb's version includes in-frame clones alone and lacks a portion of them. The sample holds about 90,000 clones; around three fifths are singletons and the top ten take about a fifth. Sequencing was carried out using PBMCs. The origin of the receptors is a woman aged 50 to 60 in good health and CMV-seropositive. Both conserved end residues are part of each CDR3. A D gene is named only where the DNA matches it firmly.

cdr3_aa | d_call | v_call
CASSSVGSNYNEQFF | - | TRBV5-1
CASSPTGAYEQYF | TRBD1 | TRBV7-2
CASRIGALWTNEKLFF | - | TRBV5-1
CASSQEYGDYGYTF | - | TRBV4-3
CASSLGTSGLNSPLHF | - | TRBV18
CASSLARAGITSGNTIYF | - | TRBV5-6
CASRGTDTQYF | - | TRBV7-9
CASSSGQDYEQYF | - | TRBV27
CASAPGQSYEQYF | - | TRBV5-1
CASSLQGFGGELFF | TRBD1 | TRBV25-1
CASSPVSDSGYGTDTQYF | - | TRBV5-1
CASSLSPGNYGYTF | - | TRBV28
CAISGTSGDTYEQYF | TRBD2 | TRBV10-3
CASSESTGTGELFF | - | TRBV10-1
CASSFGGGGSYNEQFF | - | TRBV7-6
CASSSPSRGEKLFF | - | TRBV6-5
CATTDRGVTNEKLFF | TRBD1 | TRBV6-1
CASSSQGAGQPQHF | TRBD1 | TRBV11-2
CASSPEGAYGYTF | - | TRBV5-4
CASSLYGGTGGGGYGYTF | TRBD1 | TRBV27
CAAGGDSPLHF | - | TRBV10-3
CAWRGSGHYEQYF | - | TRBV30
CASSSTGEDGNTIYF | TRBD1 | TRBV5-1
CASVDYLTGTF | - | TRBV2
CASSPLGGDTEAFF | - | TRBV18
CASLGTANTEAFF | TRBD1 | TRBV2
CSSSFLQGDEQYF | TRBD1 | TRBV7-9
CASSLAPGDKLYGYTF | - | TRBV5-1
CASSVRAGGNEQYF | TRBD1 | TRBV9
CASSLWGTGAHEQYF | TRBD1 | TRBV28
CASSPNPGQGAVYF | - | TRBV7-3
CASSQPDRADQPQHF | - | TRBV4-3
CAWSTGNYEQYF | TRBD1 | TRBV30
CASSGGSYNEQFF | - | TRBV6-4
CASRSTSGGNADTQYF | TRBD2 | TRBV19
CASSPTGVGSYEQYF | TRBD1 | TRBV5-8
CASSAGEPYSNQPQHF | - | TRBV2
CASRDTNTEAFF | - | TRBV6-6
CASSFSREPNTEAFF | - | TRBV27
CSSSLDGTEAFF | - | TRBV7-9